A single sample is the source of the 8 T cell receptor beta chains below, sequenced in a study of blood T cell repertoires in COVID-19. Profiled with immunoSEQ multiplex PCR; TCRdb holds only in-frame clones, not every one. The sample includes around 290,000 clones, roughly 89% of them seen just once. The source material was peripheral blood. Source of these receptors: a man aged 35-49 years with acute or convalescent COVID-19.

The rearrangement uses TRBV30 and TRBJ2-7; D ambiguous. The CDR3 spans 11 residues. The germline gives CDR1 GTSNPN, CDR2 SVGIG (reference sequence). The V end lost 0 bases, the J end lost 6 bases, and 6 bases lay between the germline ends. The CDR3 reads CAWSVTGEQYF. In DNA form, the CDR3 reads TGTGCCTGGAGTGTCACCGGCGAGCAGTACTTC.

The gene calls are TRBV5-4 and TRBJ2-1; D is unresolved. This CDR3 comprises 13 residues. The ends were cut back, 3 bases at V and 8 bases at J, with 12 bases in the middle. The germline V gene has CDR1 SGHNT and CDR2 YYREEE (reference sequence). This CDR3 reads CASSSPQLDEQFF. The CDR3 DNA is TGTGCCAGCAGCTCCCCCCAGTTGGATGAGCAGTTCTTC. Based on the CDR3 plus reference TRBV5-4 and TRBJ2-1, the full variable domain is ETGVTQSPTHLIKTRGQQVTLRCSSQSGHNTVSWYQQALGQGPQFIFQYYREEENGRGNFPPRFSGLQFPNYSSELNVNALELDDSALYLCASSSPQLDEQFFGPGTRLTVL.

The rearrangement uses TRBV7-5 and TRBJ2-3; the D segment call TRBD2 is taken from the table without a DNA check. TRBV7-5 is reported as a pseudogene. The CDR3 has 18 amino acids. The CDR3, as DNA: TGTGCCAGAAGCTTTCACACCGCTAGCGGGGGAGACACAGATACGCAGTATTTT. Protein sequence: CARSFHTASGGDTDTQYF.

The chain uses TRBV30 and TRBJ2-1; TRBD2 matches 10 bases. Germline values: CDR1 GTSNPN, CDR2 SVGIG (reference sequence). CDR3 length equals 14 residues. The junction had 6 bases not matched to a gene; V was cut back by 3 bases and J by 7 bases. The CDR3 loop reads CAWRASGGVNEQFF. The CDR3 DNA is TGTGCCTGGAGGGCGAGCGGGGGGGTAAATGAGCAGTTCTTC.

Only a few counts were recorded for this clone. This chain connects TRBV7-9 to TRBJ1-5; unclear D gene. CDR3 length: 12 residues. Germline V CDR1 and CDR2: SEHNR, FQNEAQ (reference sequence). With 4 bases removed from V and 5 bases from J, the gap between germline ends came to 6 bases. This chain's CDR3 is CASSSPYQPQHF. The CDR3 coding sequence is TGTGCCAGCAGCTCCCCATATCAGCCCCAGCATTTT.

This chain connects TRBV5-8 to TRBJ1-4, with D tentatively TRBD1 (6 bases). The CDR3 sequence is 15 residues long. CDR1 and CDR2 (germline): SGHTS, YDEGEE. The germline V and J ends were trimmed by 4 bases and 4 bases, with 14 bases remaining between them. This CDR3 is CASSPLLGGNEKLFF. Written as DNA, the CDR3 is TGTGCCAGCAGCCCCCTCCTAGGGGGTAATGAAAAACTGTTTTTT.

This chain connects TRBV5-1 to TRBJ1-5, with TRBD1 matching 7 bases. CDR1 is SGHRS, CDR2 YFSETQ, per germline. This CDR3 is 14 amino acids long. The V gene end was trimmed by 4 bases and the J gene end by 4 bases; junction bases not matched to a gene: 5. The CDR3 protein is CASSTGQRNQPQHF. As DNA, the CDR3 is TGCGCCAGCAGCACGGGACAGAGAAATCAGCCCCAGCATTTT.

Details on this clone: Additional DNA sequences in this sample encode the identical CDR3. J is TRBJ2-7 and V is TRBV11-2; no definite D call. Trimming took 1 base from V and 4 from J, leaving 5 bases between them. Germline CDR1 and CDR2: SGHAT and FQNNGV. The CDR3 covers 12 residues. The CDR3 bases are TGTGCCAGCAGCTTAGCCAGTTACGAGCAGTACTTC. Amino acid sequence: CASSLASYEQYF.